This T cell receptor (beta chain) was sequenced during a study of T cells in Graves' hyperthyroidism and ophthalmopathy. For the study at large: Peripheral blood was obtained at initial diagnosis, preceding any treatment.

CDR3 length equals 14 residues. Trimming left V 2 bases short and J 6 bases short, with 13 bases between. Germline V lookup: CDR1 LGHDT, CDR2 YNNKEL (reference sequence). This clonotype has at least ten counts. Orbital computed tomography and thyroid ultrasound, together with serum TRAb and thyroxine and clinical symptoms, were used for diagnoses. The investigators amplified TCR beta CDR3 regions from RNA transcripts. The HTBI primer set served for first-round RT-PCR of the TCR CDR3. One entry per CDR3 protein results from TCRdb running MiXCR on the multiplex PCR reads. The repertoire holds under 400,000 distinct CDR3 sequences, with roughly 13% as singletons.

The chain employs TRBV3-1 and TRBJ1-1; D remains ambiguous. Material for sequencing was blood. This clonotype originated in a woman aged 18-29 years with Graves' hyperthyroidism. CDR3 sequence reads: CASSQSTSVAEAFF. The CDR3 bases are TGTGCCAGCAGCCAATCCACAAGCGTGGCTGAAGCTTTCTTT.